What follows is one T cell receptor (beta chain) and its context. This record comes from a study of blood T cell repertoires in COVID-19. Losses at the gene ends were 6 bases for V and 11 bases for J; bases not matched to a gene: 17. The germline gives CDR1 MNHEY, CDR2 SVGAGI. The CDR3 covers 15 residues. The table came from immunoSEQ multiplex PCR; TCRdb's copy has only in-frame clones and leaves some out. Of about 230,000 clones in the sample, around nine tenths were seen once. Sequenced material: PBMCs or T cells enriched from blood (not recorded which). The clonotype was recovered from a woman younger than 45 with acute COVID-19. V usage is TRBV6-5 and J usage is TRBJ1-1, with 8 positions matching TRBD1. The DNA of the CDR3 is TGTGCCAGCAGGCTCGCCGGACAGGGATCTCACGAGGCTTTCTTT. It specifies CASRLAGQGSHEAFF.